This TCR beta chain was captured in a study of cytomegalovirus exposure and HLA in healthy donors (dated by TCRdb to the late 2010s). Regarding the research as a whole: In an earlier analysis of some 610 of the donors, 250 to 350 Gb of sequence data and approximately 120 million unique TCR beta sequences from roughly 180 million T cells were reported. In addition to the first cohort of roughly 670 subjects, a separate validation cohort of approximately 130 different subjects was used. An early release covering approximately 600 HLA-typed donors comprised about 300 gigabases of sequencing data and approximately 80 million unique TCR sequences. Every discovery cohort repertoire had been produced on one sequencing platform. The genetic ancestry cluster associated with self-reported Caucasian donors included over 65% of the roughly 410 genotyped donors. The study combined high-throughput TCR immunosequencing, statistical association of individual TCRs with disease status, and machine learning to predict cytomegalovirus infection status. The number of donors typed differed by locus, with about 620-630 for A, B, C, DRB1 and DQB1, 522 for DQA1, 600 to 610 for DPA1, and around 460 for DPB1. The study was designed to test whether signatures of past pathogen exposure could be identified by cataloging public T cell receptors. Using immunosequencing, the study profiled T cell repertoires from 500 to 800 subjects and related those repertoires to cytomegalovirus serostatus. Among 398 genotyped donors of the cohort, an average of approximately 240,000 unique TCR beta nucleotide sequences were sequenced per donor, around 18% of them non-productive. Genome-wide SNP genotypes for about 60% of the 666 donors were used in a later genetic analysis, which treated that subset as a discovery cohort. About 5 DR-DQ haplotypes were handled as single units for association and clustering, since linkage in the cohort was strong. Rather than using new phenotypic data, the later analysis identified candidate immune exposures from TCR beta sequences and from how often those sequences occurred across donors. HLA typing included class I and class II loci at four-digit resolution. Donor age, sex, ethnicity and CMV serostatus were compiled together with the repertoire data. A later analysis re-analyzed previously published TCR beta repertoires from roughly 630 donors and added high-resolution HLA genotyping to study TCR occurrence patterns. An earlier analysis of 587 of the donors used high-throughput TCR beta sequencing to judge whether each TCR beta V gene segment behaved as functional or pseudogenic. Study-level results and caveats: The classifier was reported to diagnose cytomegalovirus status with high specificity and sensitivity in both the original cohort and the validation cohort. The authors suggested that the approach could potentially be extended to other disease states and immunological phenotypes. A cluster of highly shared sequence variants was judged likely to represent a technical artifact of the sequencing pipeline. In vitro tests confirmed that three of the cytomegalovirus-associated TCR beta chains recognize cytomegalovirus antigens. A further reported finding was that TCR beta sequences accurately predicted the HLA-A and HLA-B alleles for most subjects in the first cohort. Because HLA typing was unavailable for some donors at each locus, only the typed subset was used in association tests. According to a later analysis, parvovirus B19, influenza, CMV and Epstein-Barr virus appeared linked to several top co-occurrence clusters. A later analysis found that most CMV-associated TCR beta chains appeared HLA-restricted, with HLA associations seemingly driven largely by CMV exposure. Correlated functional status among segregating V segments might reflect linkage disequilibrium, but an unknown experimental factor could not be ruled out. Some IMGT-functional V segments, including TRBV6-2 and TRBV6-3, could not be distinguished by the 87-base-pair reads and were therefore excluded. Because counts were too low, roughly 16 rarely observed V segments, including chromosome 9 orphons, were left out of the earlier analysis of some 640 of the donors. In a later genetic analysis, fewer N-insertions in productive TCRs were reported among donors in an Asian-associated ancestry cluster than the roughly 670-donor mean. The only immune exposure information available for the cohort was CMV serostatus. Across donors, most TCR sequences were observed very rarely, whereas some public TCRs were present in many individuals. In an earlier analysis of around 600 of the donors, most TCR beta V segments appeared in productive rearrangements about 87% or about 30% of the time, broadly matching IMGT annotations. The study listed 164 TCR beta chains as associated with cytomegalovirus. In a later analysis, TCR association rates were found to vary across HLA loci, with the most associated TCRs seen for DRB1 alleles and the fewest for HLA-C alleles. The presence/absence analyses assumed that sequencing depth was roughly uniform across donors, and that assumption may not be true. In a later analysis, some 17,000 TCR beta sequences were associated with specific HLA alleles at a false discovery rate of 0.05. The cohort was sequenced for TCR beta chains only, and without alpha or paired-chain data the features that could be detected were limited. An association between a missense DCLRE1C variant and V-gene and J-gene trimming of TCR beta chains was found in a later genetic analysis and replicated in an independent cohort. In a later analysis, HLA-associated TCR beta chains were found to be more clonally expanded and to have lower generation probabilities than equally common non-associated chains. When HLA alleles, especially DR and DQ, strongly co-occurred, TCR associations were difficult to assign to individual alleles.

Library preparation used the immunoSEQ multiplex PCR assay. For the multiplex PCR, a mixture combining 60 forward primers for TCR Vbeta segments and 13 reverse primers for TCR Jbeta segments was used. A multiplex PCR assay on genomic DNA amplified the CDR3 region of rearranged TCR beta genes. The amplified TCR beta libraries were sequenced on the Illumina HiSeq System as 87-base-pair reads. As for the authors' bioinformatics: A later analysis tallied 80 million to 95 million unique TCR beta chains across the 550 to 850 repertoires, and about 12 million of those chains were shared by two or more donors. Raw reads were error-corrected and collapsed into unique sequences by a nearest-neighbor algorithm in which closely related sequences were merged to remove PCR and sequencing errors. CDR3 sequences were aligned to IMGT reference sequences to assign V, D and J gene segments. For a sequence to be retained, a match of at least six nucleotides was required to both a V gene segment and a J gene segment. A rearrangement counted as productive if the CDR3 had no stop codons and remained in frame with V and J, and every other rearrangement counted as non-productive. CDR3 was defined according to IMGT convention as the region running from the second conserved V-encoded cysteine to the conserved J-encoded phenylalanine. The earlier analysis of more than 450 of the donors excluded sequences that lacked an unambiguous match to a single V gene segment. In an earlier analysis of 500 to 750 of the donors, V segments were called functional above 56.7% productive rearrangements and were called segregating when the between-donor standard deviation exceeded 5%. A statistical classification framework was built to diagnose cytomegalovirus status from the catalog of TCR beta chain sequences. V and J gene assignment, in a later analysis, came from comparing TCR nucleotide sequences with IMGT/GENE-DB human TR gene sequences. The TCRdist pipeline was used in a later analysis to assign CDR3 sequences and most-parsimonious VDJ recombination scenarios. In a later analysis, each TCR beta chain was defined by its CDR3 amino acid sequence together with its V-gene family, and reads lacking a unique V-gene family were excluded. As a way to deal with suspected cross-contamination and a sequencing artifact, a later analysis dropped roughly 600 nucleotide sequences that were highly shared and had low generation probability. In a later analysis, a clonal expansion index for each public chain was calculated from normalized within-repertoire ranks of inferred template counts. Generation probabilities in a later analysis came from a VDJ recombination model fitted to out-of-frame rearrangements, and those results were checked against IGoR. In a later analysis, TCR-TCR, TCR-HLA and TCR-CMV co-occurrence was scored with hypergeometric tests, and a repertoire-size bias correction was applied to TCR pairs. False discovery rates were estimated in a later analysis by permuting HLA or CMV assignments 20 times. In a later analysis, co-occurring TCRs were grouped using DBSCAN, with TCRdist sequence similarity added in when clustering inside HLA-allele-positive subsets. Repertoires with fewer than 30,000 or more than 120,000 public chains were left out of co-occurrence clustering, as were a few repertoires with anomalous nucleotide sharing. In TCRdb, the immuneACCESS table is reduced to in-frame sequences with V and J assigned. These tables do not hold every clone; where another copy was compared, an unresolved V gene accounts for under half, and the others remain unexplained. The DNA was the basis for D and trimming; V, J and clone size are from that table. The sample yields about 140,000 clones; 75% were counted once. The biggest ten clones account for 2.5% to 4% of the sample.

About this clone: The antigen it recognizes is unknown. Base qualities are missing; no much larger clone stands one base away.

The cohort was made up of roughly 670 healthy bone marrow donors. All cohort members were sampled while nominally healthy, although unrecorded immune exposures were likely present. The donor tested CMV seronegative and was one of the 352 seronegative cohort members. Every donor gave a peripheral blood sample, and the peripheral blood mononuclear cells from that sample were used for TCR beta sequencing. Genomic DNA was extracted from the blood cell samples with the Qiagen DNeasy Blood Extraction Kit. Cut back by 3 bases and 5 bases, the V and J ends lie 9 bases apart. From its cysteine to its phenylalanine, the CDR3 spans 13 amino acids. Only the CDR3 DNA is retained, 39 bases long and in frame from the first base. The germline V gene encodes CDR1 SGHNT and CDR2 YYREEE (reference sequence).

The rearrangement joined TRBV5-4 to TRBJ1-5; TRBD1 is perhaps the D gene, given 5 matching bases. This receptor was identified in a man in his forties in good health and CMV-seronegative. Sequences were obtained from PBMCs. The bases are TGTGCCAGCAGCTCAGGCAGGGATCAGCCCCAGCATTTT. Its translation reads: CASSSGRDQPQHF. The variable domain in full, with residues beyond the CDR3 obtained from the reference TRBV5-4 and TRBJ1-5 genes, is ETGVTQSPTHLIKTRGQQVTLRCSSQSGHNTVSWYQQALGQGPQFIFQYYREEENGRGNFPPRFSGLQFPNYSSELNVNALELDDSALYLCASSSGRDQPQHFGDGTRLSIL.